This is a list of T cell receptor beta chains from one sample in a study of patients and donors after allogeneic stem cell transplantation. TCRdb analysed the RT-PCR reads with MiXCR anew, one entry per CDR3 protein. Here the sample spans 900,000 to 1,000,000 distinct CDR3 sequences, more than 15% being singletons. Sequenced material: blood, either unsorted or a sorted T cell fraction (not recorded which). The receptors stem from a human donor who was either an allogeneic HSCT recipient or a stem cell or donor lymphocyte infusion donor (not recorded which). It is not recorded whose cells these are; they may come from a transplant donor. Each CDR3 is given without its conserved first and last residue. The order of the fields is J gene, V gene, CDR3 protein.

TRBJ2-2,TRBV6-2/TRBV6-3,ASRGRMNTGELF
TRBJ2-2,TRBV12-3/TRBV12-4,ASTSYGNGELF
TRBJ1-3,TRBV27,ASRTAGLGNTIY
TRBJ1-1,TRBV18,ASSLAPFTANTEAF
TRBJ2-1,TRBV28,ASRGGGVYNEQF
TRBJ1-4,TRBV7-3,ASSSRGSRKLF
TRBJ1-1,TRBV18,ASSPPSRVAEAF
TRBJ2-5,TRBV29-1,SVEWPGAQETQY
TRBJ2-2,TRBV29-1,SVEGEGGVSGELF
TRBJ2-7,TRBV21-1,ASSQCRDRGGYEQY